This passage covers 6 T cell receptor beta chains from one sample sequenced in a study of blood T cell repertoires in COVID-19. The method was immunoSEQ multiplex PCR; TCRdb's version includes in-frame clones alone and lacks a portion of them. The data contain about 140,000 clones, 70% to 80% of them singletons. The sequencing input was peripheral blood. These receptors originate from a man in his sixties who had recovered from COVID-19.

This chain connects TRBV2 to TRBJ1-5; D possibly corresponds to TRBD1 (6 bases). This CDR3 has 15 residues. Trimming removed 1 base at V and 2 bases at J, with 9 bases between. Germline assignment: CDR1 SNHLY and CDR2 FYNNEI. This chain's CDR3 is CASSEGAGGNQPQHF. Written as DNA, the CDR3 is TGTGCCAGCAGTGAAGGCGCAGGGGGCAATCAGCCCCAGCATTTT.

The CDR3 sequence: CASSLTAGPGELFF. The CDR3, as DNA: TGTGCCAGCAGCCTCACGGCGGGTCCCGGGGAGCTGTTTTTT. The genes are TRBV3-1 (or the pseudogene TRBV3-2) and TRBJ2-2; a possible D gene is TRBD2 (5 bases). This CDR3 has 14 residues. The V end lost 4 bases, the J end lost 6 bases, and 12 bases lay between the germline ends. Germline-derived CDR1 and CDR2 are LGHDT and YNNKEL (reference sequence).

This sequence joins TRBV4-2 and TRBJ2-2; weak D call: TRBD1 (5 bases). The CDR3 is made up of 15 amino acids. Germline V gene data show CDR1 as LGHNA and CDR2 as YNFKEQ. The ends were cut back, 0 bases at V and 0 bases at J, with 5 bases in the middle. DNA for the CDR3: TGTGCCAGCAGCCAAGAGACAGCGAACACCGGGGAGCTGTTTTTT. Translating it yields CASSQETANTGELFF.

This clone was seen only a few times. V usage is TRBV3-1 (or the pseudogene TRBV3-2) and J usage is TRBJ1-3; D call uncertain. CDR3 length: 15 amino acids. Trimming took off 0 bases at V and 0 bases at J, with 6 bases between the two ends. CDR1 and CDR2 from the germline V gene are LGHDT and YNNKEL (reference sequence). The CDR3: CASSQDTVSGNTIYF. In nucleotides, the CDR3 is TGTGCCAGCAGCCAAGATACAGTCTCTGGAAACACCATATATTTT.

In this sample, this clone turned up a few times. The sample has other DNA sequences that encode this CDR3 too. The chain's CDR3 is CASSLDRDTEAFF. The CDR3 DNA reads TGTGCCAGCAGCCTTGACAGGGACACTGAAGCTTTCTTT. This rearrangement joins TRBV5-6 to TRBJ1-1; TRBD1 matches 7 bases. The length of the CDR3 is 13 residues. Looked up from germline, CDR1 is SGHDT and CDR2 is YYEEEE. Trimming cost V 4 bases and J 3 bases; bases outside gene matches: 3.

This clone appeared many times. The chain is built from TRBV6-5 and TRBJ2-7; 10 positions match TRBD1. Trimming cost V 2 bases and J 5 bases; bases outside gene matches: 3. The V gene's germline CDR1 is MNHEY and CDR2 SVGAGI. The CDR3 has 14 residues. The CDR3 coding sequence is TGTGCCAGCAGTTACCTCGGGACAGGGGACGAGCAGTACTTC. Translated, it gives CASSYLGTGDEQYF.